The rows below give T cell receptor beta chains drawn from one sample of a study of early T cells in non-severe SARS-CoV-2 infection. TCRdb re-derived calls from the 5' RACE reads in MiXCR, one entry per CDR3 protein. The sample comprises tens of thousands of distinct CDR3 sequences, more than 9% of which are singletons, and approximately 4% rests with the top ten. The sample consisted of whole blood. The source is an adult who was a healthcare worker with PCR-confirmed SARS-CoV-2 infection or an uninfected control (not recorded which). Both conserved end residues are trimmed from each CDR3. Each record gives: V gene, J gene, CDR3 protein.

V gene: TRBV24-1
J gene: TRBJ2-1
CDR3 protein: ATSEQTREGEQF

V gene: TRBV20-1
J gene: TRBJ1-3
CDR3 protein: SARYRKSGNTIY

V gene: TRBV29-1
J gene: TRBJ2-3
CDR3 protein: SVERGADTQY

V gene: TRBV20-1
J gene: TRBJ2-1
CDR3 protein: SARTSGRGIEQF

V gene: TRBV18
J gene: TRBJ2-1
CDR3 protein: ASLRDRDYNEQF

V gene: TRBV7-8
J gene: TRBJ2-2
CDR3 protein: ASRTAGANTGELF

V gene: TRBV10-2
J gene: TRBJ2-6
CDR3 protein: ASSPWMEVGNVLT

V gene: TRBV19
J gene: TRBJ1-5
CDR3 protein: ASSPTPGSNQPQH

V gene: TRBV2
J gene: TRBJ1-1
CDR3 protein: ASSGPQAGMNTEAF

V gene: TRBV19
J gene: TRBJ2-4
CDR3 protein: ASSIRDPKNIQY

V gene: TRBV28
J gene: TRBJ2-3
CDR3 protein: ASSLLGQGATTDTQY

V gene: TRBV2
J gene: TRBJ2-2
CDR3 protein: ASSGGQGAGGELF

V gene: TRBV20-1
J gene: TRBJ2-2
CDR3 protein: SARDRLAGVLTGELF

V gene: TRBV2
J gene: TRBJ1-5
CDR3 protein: ASSAMGAGNQPQH

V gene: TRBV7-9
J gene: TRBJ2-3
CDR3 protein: ASSFQSGTEYTDTQY

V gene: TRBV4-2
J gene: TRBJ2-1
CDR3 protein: ASSQESSGNYNEQF

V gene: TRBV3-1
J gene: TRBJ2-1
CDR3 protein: ASSQDVVAGGSGEF

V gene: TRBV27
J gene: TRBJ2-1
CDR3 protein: ASSSRDRGGIEQF

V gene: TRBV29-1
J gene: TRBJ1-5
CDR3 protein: SVWTSNQPQH

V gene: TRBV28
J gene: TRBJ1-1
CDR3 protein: ASSFWPGSAF

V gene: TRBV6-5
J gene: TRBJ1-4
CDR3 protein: ASSQQGANEKLF

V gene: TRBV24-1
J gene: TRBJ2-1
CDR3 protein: ATSPSLSGSPSSYNEQF

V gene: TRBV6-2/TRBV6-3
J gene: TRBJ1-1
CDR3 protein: ASSWTGGSSEAF

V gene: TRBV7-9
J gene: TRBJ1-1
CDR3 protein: ASSWDLDTEAF

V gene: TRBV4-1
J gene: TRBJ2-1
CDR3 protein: ASSPTGTNYNEQF

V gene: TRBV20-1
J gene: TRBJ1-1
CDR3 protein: TEGRGNSEAF

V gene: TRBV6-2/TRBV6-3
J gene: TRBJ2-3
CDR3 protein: ASSPGLAGASISTDTQY

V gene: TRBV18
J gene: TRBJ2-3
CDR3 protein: ASSVDWGTDTQY

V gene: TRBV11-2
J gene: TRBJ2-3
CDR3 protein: ASRLARGGAGDKDTQY

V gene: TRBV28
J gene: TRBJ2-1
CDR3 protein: ASSLGTRTTF

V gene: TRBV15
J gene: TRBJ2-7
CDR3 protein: ATSRRGAYEQY

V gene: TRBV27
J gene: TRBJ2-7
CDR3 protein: ASRGTSGSIYEQY

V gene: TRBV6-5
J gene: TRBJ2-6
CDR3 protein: ASSYSDTGANVLT

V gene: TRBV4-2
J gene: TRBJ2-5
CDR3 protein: ASSQEGLSGRLETQY

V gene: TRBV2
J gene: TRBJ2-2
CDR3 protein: ASSDGQGAGELF

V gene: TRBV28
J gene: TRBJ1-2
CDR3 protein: ASSLQQNYGYT

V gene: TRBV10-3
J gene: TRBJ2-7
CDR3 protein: AISEGLTGGTYEQY

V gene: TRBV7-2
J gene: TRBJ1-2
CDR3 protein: ASTVDSNYGYT

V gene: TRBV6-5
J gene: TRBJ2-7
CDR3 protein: ASSYSMDISSYEQY

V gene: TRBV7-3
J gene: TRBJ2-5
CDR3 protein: ASSRRPQETQY

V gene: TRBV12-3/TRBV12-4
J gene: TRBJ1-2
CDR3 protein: ASSSGDYGYT

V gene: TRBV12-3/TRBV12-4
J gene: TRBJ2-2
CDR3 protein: ASSSWEATGELF

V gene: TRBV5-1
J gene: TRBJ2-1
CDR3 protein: ASSLRGMNNEQF

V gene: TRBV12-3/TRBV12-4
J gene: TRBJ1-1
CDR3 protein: ASSFKDTEAF

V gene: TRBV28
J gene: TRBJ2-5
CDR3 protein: ASSQTGTLQETQY

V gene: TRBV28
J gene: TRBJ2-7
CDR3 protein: ASTLRSQGRREQY

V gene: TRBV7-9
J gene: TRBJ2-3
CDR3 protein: ASSLAAARTDTQY

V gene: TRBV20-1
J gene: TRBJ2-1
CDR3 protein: SARDRARTSGSPYNEQF

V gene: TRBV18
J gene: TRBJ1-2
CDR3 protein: ASSPPGVGYGYT

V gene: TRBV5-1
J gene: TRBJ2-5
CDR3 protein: ASSWRGTGGIETQY

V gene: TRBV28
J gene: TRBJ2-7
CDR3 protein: ASRTGRSYEQY

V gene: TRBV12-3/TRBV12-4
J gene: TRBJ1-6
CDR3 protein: ASSLVVSPLH

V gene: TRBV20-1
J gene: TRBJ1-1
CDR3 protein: SVKAPRGTEAF

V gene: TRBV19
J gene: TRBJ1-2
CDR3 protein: ASPFREGYT

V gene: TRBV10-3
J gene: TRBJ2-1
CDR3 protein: AISESVEGGAANELF